Listed below are T cell receptor beta chains from one sample, sequenced in a study of shared clonotypes between healthy human individuals. Generated by immunoSEQ multiplex PCR, the TCRdb table keeps only in-frame clones and is missing some. The table lists 1 million to 1.3 million clones, around 82% of them singletons. The sample taken for sequencing was memory CD4+ T cells from PBMCs. These receptor sequences come from a man between 18 and 35 years old in good health. Some clones in this sample may be carry-over from other donors' samples. Each CDR3 is given with its conserved first and last residue. Fields, in order: D gene, clone size, V gene, J gene, CDR3 protein, CDR3 DNA. D genes are given only for firm matches. The size field is filled for only some rows; it gives once, few, many or a size class.

-	few	TRBV18	TRBJ1-2	CASSPDLYGYTF	TGTGCCAGCTCACCGGACCTCTATGGCTACACCTTC
-	-	TRBV14	TRBJ1-1	CASSQVGGTEAFF	TGTGCCAGCAGCCAAGTCGGGGGGACTGAAGCTTTCTTT
TRBD2	many	TRBV5-1	TRBJ2-3	CASSLGAGGRTDTQYF	TGCGCCAGCAGCTTGGGAGCGGGAGGGCGCACAGATACGCAGTATTTT
-	-	TRBV5-4	TRBJ2-1	CASSSGTYNEQFF	TGTGCCAGCAGCTCGGGGACGTACAATGAGCAGTTCTTC
-	-	TRBV28	TRBJ2-2	CASSLGRAEGGELFF	TGTGCCAGCAGTTTAGGCCGGGCGGAGGGCGGGGAGCTGTTTTTT
TRBD1	-	TRBV11-2	TRBJ2-7	CASSLRQGALYEQYF	TGTGCCAGCAGCTTACGACAGGGGGCATTATACGAGCAGTACTTC
-	-	TRBV7-3	TRBJ2-3	CASSLYSNADTQYF	TGTGCCAGCAGCTTATATAGCAACGCAGATACGCAGTATTTT
-	-	TRBV6-1	TRBJ1-1	CASSERLMNTEAFF	TGTGCCAGCAGTGAACGGCTTATGAACACTGAAGCTTTCTTT
-	-	TRBV2	TRBJ1-1	CASGLWTTEAFF	TGTGCCAGCGGGCTTTGGACTACGGAAGCTTTCTTT
-	few	TRBV7-2	TRBJ2-1	CASSLRLVIGNEQFF	TGTGCCAGCAGCTTGAGGCTAGTAATAGGGAATGAGCAGTTCTTC
TRBD2	-	TRBV9	TRBJ2-2	CASSATSGGYTGELFF	TGTGCCAGCAGCGCTACTAGCGGGGGTTACACCGGGGAGCTGTTTTTT
TRBD2	-	TRBV4-2	TRBJ2-6	CASSQERGGAGANVLTF	TGTGCCAGCAGCCAAGAAAGGGGAGGGGCTGGGGCCAACGTCCTGACTTTC
-	-	TRBV11-2	TRBJ2-2	CASSLLVSVNTGELFF	TGTGCCAGCAGCTTGTTAGTGAGTGTGAACACCGGGGAGCTGTTTTTT
-	-	TRBV13	TRBJ2-7	CASSKRGPVSYEQYF	TGTGCCAGCAGCAAGAGGGGACCGGTCTCCTACGAGCAGTACTTC
-	-	TRBV11-3	TRBJ2-3	CASSLMGSTDTQYF	TGTGCCAGCAGCTTAATGGGCAGCACAGATACGCAGTATTTT
-	-	TRBV10-3	TRBJ2-1	CATRASGGRNEQFF	TGTGCCACTCGGGCATCTGGTGGCCGCAATGAGCAGTTCTTC
-	-	TRBV7-3	TRBJ2-6	CASSSAPTAPGANVLTF	TGTGCCAGCAGCTCCGCCCCAACAGCGCCGGGGGCCAACGTCCTGACTTTC
-	-	TRBV10-3	TRBJ2-2	CAISEGQTGNTGELFF	TGTGCCATCAGCGAGGGACAAACGGGCAACACCGGGGAGCTGTTTTTT
TRBD2	many	TRBV27	TRBJ2-3	CASKSGRASDTQYF	TGTGCCAGTAAGAGCGGGAGGGCCTCAGATACGCAGTATTTT
-	-	TRBV18	TRBJ1-5	CASSPRGQVNQPQHF	TGTGCCAGCTCACCAAGAGGGCAGGTCAATCAGCCCCAGCATTTT
-	-	TRBV4-1	TRBJ2-1	CASSQAGGNNEQFF	TGCGCCAGCAGCCAAGCTGGGGGCAACAATGAGCAGTTCTTC
TRBD2	-	TRBV5-1	TRBJ2-7	CASSLGTSGYYEQYF	TGCGCCAGCAGCTTAGGGACTAGCGGCTACTACGAGCAGTACTTC
-	-	TRBV4-1	TRBJ2-3	CASSQVAGRSTDTQYF	TGCGCCAGCAGCCAAGTCGCAGGGAGGAGCACAGATACGCAGTATTTT
TRBD2	once	TRBV30	TRBJ2-7	CAWTPPRLAVTYEQYF	TGTGCCTGGACCCCCCCCCGACTAGCGGTCACCTACGAGCAGTACTTC
-	-	TRBV15	TRBJ1-4	CATSRVMGGGEKLFF	TGTGCCACCAGCAGAGTAATGGGGGGCGGTGAAAAACTGTTTTTT
-	-	TRBV28	TRBJ2-5	CASSFLGMEETQYF	TGTGCCAGCAGTTTTTTGGGGATGGAGGAGACCCAGTACTTC
-	few	TRBV20-1	TRBJ2-5	CSADRETQYF	TGCAGTGCTGATCGGGAGACCCAGTACTTC
TRBD1	-	TRBV2	TRBJ1-5	CASSGVGQNQPQHF	TGTGCCAGCAGTGGGGTGGGACAGAATCAGCCCCAGCATTTT
-	-	TRBV27	TRBJ1-4	CASSLRGGATNEKLFF	TGTGCCAGCAGTTTACGGGGGGGCGCAACTAATGAAAAACTGTTTTTT
TRBD1	-	TRBV7-2	TRBJ1-1	CASSSTGGAGTEAFF	TGTGCCAGCAGCTCCACAGGGGGCGCGGGCACTGAAGCTTTCTTT
-	few	TRBV2	TRBJ1-5	CASRNSNQPQHF	TGTGCCAGCAGAAATAGCAATCAGCCCCAGCATTTT
-	-	TRBV28	TRBJ1-2	CASRPPGQGFSYTF	TGTGCCAGCAGACCTCCGGGACAAGGGTTTAGCTACACCTTC
-	-	TRBV29-1	TRBJ1-1	CSVVSRWGTEAFF	TGCAGCGTTGTGTCCCGGTGGGGCACTGAAGCTTTCTTT
TRBD1	-	TRBV2	TRBJ1-2	CASSFFKAGGNGYTF	TGTGCCAGCAGTTTTTTCAAGGCAGGGGGTAATGGCTACACCTTC
TRBD1	-	TRBV7-6	TRBJ1-6	CASSSPRDSRSPLHF	TGTGCCAGCAGCTCTCCCCGGGACAGTAGGTCACCCCTCCACTTT
-	-	TRBV11-2	TRBJ2-5	CASSLGNRQETQYF	TGTGCCAGCAGCTTAGGGAATCGGCAAGAGACCCAGTACTTC
-	-	TRBV6-4	TRBJ2-2	CASSETDNTGELFF	TGTGCCAGCAGTGAGACAGATAACACCGGGGAGCTGTTTTTT
-	-	TRBV7-9	TRBJ2-5	CASSPPIAATRRETQYF	TGTGCCAGCAGCCCCCCAATAGCCGCCACAAGGCGAGAGACCCAGTACTTC
TRBD2	-	TRBV7-2	TRBJ2-1	CASSLELAGNPSYNEQFF	TGTGCCAGCAGCTTGGAACTAGCGGGAAACCCCTCCTACAATGAGCAGTTCTTC
TRBD2	-	TRBV7-3	TRBJ2-1	CASSSSRTSGKVNVIEQFF	TGTGCCAGCAGCTCAAGTCGTACTAGCGGGAAAGTGAACGTCATTGAGCAGTTCTTC